This entry lists 30 T cell receptor beta chains sequenced from one sample in a study of blood T cell repertoires in COVID-19. TCRdb's copy holds only in-frame clones and misses some; the assay was immunoSEQ multiplex PCR. The table shows about 68,000 clones, with 70% to 90% occurring only once. Sequencing was done on a sample of peripheral blood. The receptors were sampled from a woman aged 45-65 years with COVID-19, enrolled during active disease.

The chain combines TRBV25-1 with TRBJ2-3; no clear D gene. Germline CDR1 MGHDK, CDR2 SYGVNS. Trimming removed 7 bases from V and 0 bases from J, with 5 bases in between. The CDR3 loop spans 12 amino acids. This CDR3 reads CASTSSTDTQYF. CDR3 sequence (DNA): TGTGCCAGCACTTCTAGCACAGATACGCAGTATTTT.

The chain carries TRBV2 and TRBJ2-1; 9 bases agree with TRBD2. The CDR3 covers 17 residues. CDR1 is SNHLY and CDR2 is FYNNEI in the germline V gene. V shed 5 bases and J 0 bases; nucleotides not matched to a gene: 8. For the CDR3, the DNA is TGTGCCAGCAGTTACCCTCTAGCGGGAAGCTCCTACAATGAGCAGTTCTTC. Translation gives CASSYPLAGSSYNEQFF.

This clone was recorded a few times. The chain employs TRBV19 and TRBJ2-2; the D gene is possibly TRBD1 (6 bases). This CDR3 spans 13 amino acids. V was cut by 8 bases and J by 1 base, with 8 bases left in between. Germline V gene sequence: CDR1 LNHDA, CDR2 SQIVND (reference sequence). Written as DNA, the CDR3 is TGTGCCAGTGAGGACAGGAACACCGGGGAGCTGTTTTTT. Encoded protein: CASEDRNTGELFF.

V is TRBV30 and J is TRBJ2-7; tentative D call: TRBD2 (6 bases). The CDR3 is 12 amino acids. Germline V gene sequence: CDR1 GTSNPN, CDR2 SVGIG (reference sequence). CDR3 region: CASSSGGYEQYF. The CDR3 coding sequence is TGTGCTTCCAGTTCCGGGGGCTACGAGCAGTACTTC.

The V gene is TRBV21-1, the J gene TRBJ2-7; the D call TRBD2 from the table was never checked on the DNA. TRBV21-1 is termed a pseudogene. The CDR3 consists of 16 residues. CDR3 nucleotide sequence: TGTGCCAGCAGCAAAGTTGAGGCGAGTAGCTCCTACGAGCAGTACTTC. It translates to CASSKVEASSSYEQYF.

The V gene is TRBV5-1, the J gene TRBJ2-4; 8 positions agree with TRBD1. The trim removed 3 bases at V and 3 bases at J, leaving 5 bases unmatched. This CDR3 spans 15 amino acids. CDR1 and CDR2 (germline): SGHRS, YFSETQ. CDR3: CASSSDRGGKNIQYF. As DNA, the CDR3 is TGCGCCAGCAGCTCTGACAGGGGCGGCAAAAACATTCAGTACTTC.

This chain links TRBV7-9 with TRBJ2-5, with 12 bases lining up with TRBD2. Germline V gene data show CDR1 as SEHNR and CDR2 as FQNEAQ (reference sequence). V lost 5 bases to trimming and J lost 3 bases; unmatched junction nucleotides: 7. The CDR3 totals 16 residues. Here the CDR3 DNA reads TGTGCCAGCAGCCCCTCTAGCGGGAGGGGGAAAGAGACCCAGTACTTC. Its protein is CASSPSSGRGKETQYF.

This chain joins TRBV27 and TRBJ2-7; no definite D call. The germline V gene encodes CDR1 MNHEY and CDR2 SMNVEV (reference sequence). V was pared by 4 bases and J by 6 bases, with 19 bases between. This CDR3 has 15 amino acids. CDR3 sequence (DNA): TGTGCCAGCAGTTCTCCGCTCCTCCTTTACGGCGAGCAGTACTTC. Protein sequence: CASSSPLLLYGEQYF.

CDR3 amino acids: CASGLRTQYF. The CDR3 nucleotides are TGTGCCAGTGGACTTCGAACGCAGTATTTT. This chain uses TRBV3-1 (or the pseudogene TRBV3-2) with TRBJ2-3, with D possibly matching TRBD2 (5 bases). V was clipped by 9 bases and J by 9 bases, with 10 bases between them. This CDR3 region has 10 residues. Germline CDR1 LGHDT, CDR2 YNNKEL (reference sequence).

The chain has TRBV30 and TRBJ2-2, with 8 bases lining up with TRBD2. The V gene's germline CDR1 is GTSNPN and CDR2 SVGIG (reference sequence). The CDR3 is 12 residues long. The V and J ends lost 7 bases and 6 bases, in that order; junction bases with no gene match: 4. The CDR3 DNA is TGTGCCTCCGGGAGGGCCCCCGGGGAGCTGTTTTTT. Translating it yields CASGRAPGELFF.

This clone was recorded once. The rearrangement uses TRBV9 and TRBJ1-2; 8 nucleotides line up with TRBD1. CDR3 length: 15 amino acids. Germline V gene data show CDR1 as SGDLS and CDR2 as YYNGEE. J lost 1 base, V lost 4 bases, and 6 bases had no gene match. The CDR3 reads CASSPQTGVNYGYTF. DNA for the CDR3: TGTGCCAGCAGCCCTCAGACAGGGGTTAACTATGGCTACACCTTC.

This clone was counted a single time. The CDR3: CASSEQGFGNTIYF. The CDR3 nucleotides are TGTGCCAGCAGTGAGCAGGGGTTTGGAAACACCATATATTTT. The genes are TRBV6-6 and TRBJ1-3; D perhaps matches TRBD1 (6 bases). V lost 5 bases and J lost 3, with 11 bases in between. The germline gives CDR1 MNHNY, CDR2 SVGAGI (reference sequence). The CDR3 contains 14 residues.

V and J are TRBV28 and TRBJ2-7; 8 bases are shared with TRBD2. V was clipped by 7 bases and J by 7 bases; unmatched bases: 12. Germline loops: CDR1 MDHEN, CDR2 SYDVKM. There are 14 residues in the CDR3. The CDR3 reads CASIRPGGALEQYF. The CDR3 DNA reads as TGTGCCAGCATCCGGCCCGGGGGGGCCTTGGAGCAGTACTTC.

This sequence joins TRBV2 and TRBJ2-2; TRBD2 is a possible D gene (7 bases). Trimming took off 6 bases at V and 3 bases at J, with 20 bases between the two ends. Germline lookup yields CDR1 SNHLY and CDR2 FYNNEI. The CDR3 contains 17 residues. In DNA form, the CDR3 reads TGTGCCAGCAGGTCGTTACTAGGGGGAGGGCACACCGGGGAGCTGTTTTTT. This gives the protein CASRSLLGGGHTGELFF.

V gene TRBV11-3 combines with J gene TRBJ1-1, with D possibly TRBD1 on 5 matching bases. CDR3 length: 13 residues. V was cut by 2 bases and J by 6 bases, with 10 bases left in between. CDR1 and CDR2 (germline): SGHNT, YENEEA. Here the CDR3 reads CASSLIRAAEAFF. The DNA for the CDR3 is TGTGCCAGCAGCTTAATCAGGGCCGCTGAAGCTTTCTTT.

The chain is built from TRBV6-4 and TRBJ2-3, with TRBD2 matching 8 bases. CDR3 length equals 16 residues. V lost 3 bases to trimming and J lost 5 bases; unmatched junction nucleotides: 10. Germline loops: CDR1 MRHNA, CDR2 SNTAGT. DNA of the CDR3: TGTGCCAGCAGTGAGGTAGCGGGATCTTCTGGAGATACGCAGTATTTT. Translating gives CASSEVAGSSGDTQYF.

This rearrangement joins TRBV4-2 to TRBJ2-3; the D gene is possibly TRBD2 (6 bases). The CDR3 has 17 amino acids. V gave up 0 bases and J gave up 6 bases, with 19 bases separating them. The germline V gene encodes CDR1 LGHNA and CDR2 YNFKEQ. The DNA of the CDR3 is TGTGCCAGCAGCCAAGAGATCGGGGGAGGTCCTCTGGATACGCAGTATTTT. Its protein is CASSQEIGGGPLDTQYF.

The chain joins TRBV19 to TRBJ2-2; TRBD2 aligns across 8 bases. Germline V CDR1 and CDR2: LNHDA, SQIVND (reference sequence). The CDR3 loop spans 16 amino acids. V gave up 5 bases and J gave up 5 bases; unmatched junction bases: 10. CDR3 DNA sequence: TGTGCCAGTAGTTCCATCGGGACTAGACGGACCGGGGAGCTGTTTTTT. It is translated as CASSSIGTRRTGELFF.

This clone was counted once. The chain has TRBV5-4 and TRBJ2-1; no reliable D call. Trimming pared 3 bases from V and 5 bases from J, leaving 3 bases between. Germline lookup yields CDR1 SGHNT and CDR2 YYREEE (reference sequence). CDR3 length: 11 amino acids. The CDR3 loop reads CASSSHNEQFF. The CDR3 region has the DNA TGTGCCAGCAGCTCTCACAATGAGCAGTTCTTC. Combining the CDR3 with reference TRBV5-4 and TRBJ2-1 gives the whole variable domain ETGVTQSPTHLIKTRGQQVTLRCSSQSGHNTVSWYQQALGQGPQFIFQYYREEENGRGNFPPRFSGLQFPNYSSELNVNALELDDSALYLCASSSHNEQFFGPGTRLTVL.

The rearrangement links TRBV5-4 to TRBJ1-3; D may be TRBD1 (6 bases). The CDR3 consists of 15 residues. Germline V gives CDR1 SGHNT, CDR2 YYREEE (reference sequence). V was clipped by 4 bases and J by 0 bases, with 11 bases between them. CDR3 nucleotides: TGTGCCAGCAGCCGACAGGCGAGCTCTGGAAACACCATATATTTT. Its protein is CASSRQASSGNTIYF. Supplemented by reference TRBV5-4 and TRBJ1-3, the full variable domain reads ETGVTQSPTHLIKTRGQQVTLRCSSQSGHNTVSWYQQALGQGPQFIFQYYREEENGRGNFPPRFSGLQFPNYSSELNVNALELDDSALYLCASSRQASSGNTIYFGEGSWLTVV.

This CDR3 reads CASSSGQLPEQFF. CDR3 in DNA: TGTGCCAGCAGCTCGGGACAGCTCCCTGAGCAGTTCTTC. The chain has TRBV5-4 and TRBJ2-1; 7 positions match TRBD1. Germline CDR1 reads SGHNT; CDR2 reads YYREEE (reference sequence). J gave up 9 bases and V 3 bases, and 6 bases lay outside the gene matches. The CDR3 is made up of 13 amino acids.

The chain employs TRBV19 and TRBJ2-7, with D possibly being TRBD1 (6 bases). Germline values: CDR1 LNHDA, CDR2 SQIVND (reference sequence). Trimming left V 4 bases short and J 5 bases short, with 15 bases between. This CDR3 comprises 14 residues. The CDR3 loop is CASSKQGWADEQYF. The CDR3 DNA reads as TGTGCCAGTAGTAAACAGGGTTGGGCGGACGAGCAGTACTTC.

The V call is TRBV28, the J call TRBJ2-1, with a tentative D call TRBD2 (6 bases). The V gene lost 5 bases and the J gene lost 0 bases, with 23 bases spanning the gap. CDR1 and CDR2 (germline): MDHEN, SYDVKM. The CDR3 is 19 amino acids. DNA of the CDR3: TGTGCCAGCAGTCCTATAGTACACCGGCGGGGAAGCTCCTACAATGAGCAGTTCTTC. This gives the protein CASSPIVHRRGSSYNEQFF.

The CDR3 is CASSQGQVPGELFF. The CDR3 DNA follows: TGTGCCAGCAGCCAAGGGCAGGTACCCGGGGAGCTGTTTTTT. This sequence joins TRBV3-1 (or the pseudogene TRBV3-2) and TRBJ2-2; no definite D call. The germline V gene encodes CDR1 LGHDT and CDR2 YNNKEL (reference sequence). This CDR3 region has 14 residues. Between the trimmed V and J ends, which lost 1 base and 6 bases, there was a span of 9 bases.

This chain links TRBV28 with TRBJ2-5; TRBD2 agrees at 12 bases. V dropped 7 bases and J dropped 3; count of bases not matched to a gene: 6. The germline CDR1 and CDR2 sequences are MDHEN and SYDVKM. This CDR3 is 15 amino acids long. The CDR3 nucleotides read TGTGCCAGCACAAAACTAGCGGGAGGTAAAGAGACCCAGTACTTC. Its translation is CASTKLAGGKETQYF.

This sequence joins TRBV19 and TRBJ1-1, with 8 bases that match TRBD1. V was clipped by 3 bases and J by 1 base; unmatched bases: 4. Germline CDR1 and CDR2: LNHDA and SQIVND (reference sequence). The CDR3 runs to 15 residues. The CDR3 protein is CASSIRQGANTEAFF. The DNA of the CDR3 is TGTGCCAGTAGTATTCGTCAGGGGGCGAACACTGAAGCTTTCTTT.

The chain uses TRBV3-1 (or the pseudogene TRBV3-2) and TRBJ2-7, with 11 bases lining up with TRBD2. V gave up 7 bases and J gave up 6 bases; unmatched junction bases: 14. CDR3 length equals 16 residues. Germline V gene data show CDR1 as LGHDT and CDR2 as YNNKEL (reference sequence). CDR3 nucleotide sequence: TGTGCCAGCACCCCGGGGCTAGCGGGAGGAGGGCTCGAGCAGTACTTC. Translating gives CASTPGLAGGGLEQYF.

The V call is TRBV27, the J call TRBJ1-1, with 7 bases identical to TRBD1. This CDR3 comprises 15 residues. Germline V gene data show CDR1 as MNHEY and CDR2 as SMNVEV (reference sequence). The V gene end was trimmed by 6 bases and the J gene end by 1 base; junction bases not matched to a gene: 8. CDR3 nucleotide sequence: TGTGCCAGCAGCGTTAAGGGGGCTTGGAACACTGAAGCTTTCTTT. It encodes CASSVKGAWNTEAFF.

The chain links TRBV27 to TRBJ2-5; 8 bases match TRBD2. The trim removed 10 bases at V and 3 bases at J, leaving 10 bases unmatched. Germline V gene lookup returns CDR1 MNHEY and CDR2 SMNVEV (reference sequence). The length of the CDR3 is 14 residues. Here the CDR3 reads CATGRARREETQYF. CDR3 sequence (DNA): TGTGCCACCGGGAGGGCCCGTAGGGAAGAGACCCAGTACTTC.

The chain employs TRBV5-1 and TRBJ2-1; D call uncertain. V lost 0 bases and J 8 bases, leaving 6 bases between the germline ends. CDR1 is SGHRS and CDR2 is YFSETQ in the germline V gene. The CDR3 runs to 12 residues. The CDR3 DNA follows: TGCGCCAGCAGCTTGGCCGCGGATGAGCAGTTCTTC. This sequence encodes CASSLAADEQFF.